These T cell receptor beta chains were read from a single sample in a study of cytotoxic CD8 clonotypes in ibrutinib-treated CLL. Using immunoSEQ multiplex PCR, the repertoire was profiled, and TCRdb retains in-frame clones only, with some absent. In the table there are around 200,000 clones, more than 65% of which are singletons. The source was PBMCs, collected after 12 months of ibrutinib treatment. These receptors originate from a human donor with chronic lymphocytic leukemia. The CDR3 runs from the conserved cysteine through the conserved F or W. Each record gives: V gene, J gene, clone size, D gene, CDR3 protein, CDR3 DNA. The D gene is left open where the match is weak. Clone size is given for some rows only: seen once, a few or many times, or a class if the clone is expanded.

>TRBV4-1|TRBJ2-1|many|.
CASSQDYGTINNEQFF
TGCGCCAGCAGCCAAGATTACGGGACAATCAACAATGAGCAGTTCTTC
>TRBV5-7|TRBJ2-1|.|TRBD2
CASSLVCGGGSYNEQFF
TGTGCCAGCAGCTTGGTATGCGGGGGGGGCTCCTACAATGAGCAGTTCTTC
>TRBV4-3|TRBJ2-7|.|.
CASSQVAAAYEQYF
TGCGCCAGCAGCCAAGTTGCGGCCGCCTACGAGCAGTACTTC
>TRBV6-1|TRBJ1-5|.|.
CASSVDGYSNQPQHF
TGTGCCAGCAGTGTCGACGGTTATAGCAATCAGCCCCAGCATTTT
>TRBV19|TRBJ1-5|.|TRBD1
CASMGQGSIQPQHF
TGTGCCAGCATGGGACAGGGGAGTATCCAGCCCCAGCATTTT
>TRBV7-9|TRBJ2-5|.|.
CASSLSGRGETQYF
TGTGCCAGCAGCTTATCCGGTCGGGGGGAGACCCAGTACTTC
>TRBV2|TRBJ1-1|once|.
CASSRDSLNTEAFF
TGTGCCAGCAGTAGAGACAGTCTCAACACTGAAGCTTTCTTT
>TRBV5-1|TRBJ2-7|.|.
CASSFRTAYEQYF
TGCGCCAGCAGCTTCAGGACGGCCTACGAGCAGTACTTC
>TRBV5-6|TRBJ2-7|few|.
CASSLGFSGLPYEQYF
TGTGCCAGCAGCTTGGGGTTCTCAGGGCTCCCCTACGAGCAGTACTTC
>TRBV2|TRBJ2-1|few|TRBD1
CASMGQGSYNEQFF
TGTGCCAGCATGGGACAGGGCTCCTACAATGAGCAGTTCTTC
>TRBV18|TRBJ1-1|.|.
CASSRSGSNTEAFF
TGTGCCAGCTCACGATCCGGGAGTAACACTGAAGCTTTCTTT
>TRBV6-5|TRBJ2-1|.|.
CASSYGAGSSYNEQFF
TGTGCCAGCAGTTACGGGGCGGGAAGCTCCTACAATGAGCAGTTCTTC
>TRBV11-3|TRBJ2-7|.|.
CASSLGEGEQYF
TGTGCCAGCAGCTTAGGTGAGGGCGAGCAGTACTTC
>TRBV7-2|TRBJ1-1|.|.
CASSLDGEAFF
TGTGCCAGCAGCTTAGACGGTGAAGCTTTCTTT
>TRBV6-6|TRBJ1-5|.|.
CASSHGLFQHF
TGTGCCAGCTCCCACGGGTTGTTCCAGCATTTT
>TRBV7-2|TRBJ2-3|.|.
CASSLARVADTDTQYF
TGTGCCAGCAGCTTAGCGCGGGTAGCAGACACAGATACGCAGTATTTT
>TRBV27|TRBJ1-2|.|.
CASSSHPRYGYTF
TGTGCCAGCAGTTCACACCCTAGGTATGGCTACACCTTC
>TRBV6-1|TRBJ2-4|.|TRBD2
CASSERRGGGGNIQYF
TGTGCCAGCAGTGAAAGGCGGGGGGGTGGAGGAAACATTCAGTACTTC
>TRBV7-9|TRBJ1-1|few|.
CASSYSEAFF
TGTGCCAGCAGCTATAGTGAAGCTTTCTTT
>TRBV9|TRBJ1-1|.|.
CASSVASGADEAFF
TGTGCCAGCAGCGTAGCTTCAGGGGCCGATGAAGCTTTCTTT
>TRBV29-1|TRBJ2-1|.|.
CSVERSGSGNEQFF
TGCAGCGTTGAACGTTCCGGGAGTGGCAATGAGCAGTTCTTC
>TRBV25-1|TRBJ1-1|.|.
CASSESPGRGFTEAFF
TGTGCCAGCAGTGAGTCTCCAGGGCGGGGGTTTACTGAAGCTTTCTTT
>TRBV28|TRBJ2-7|.|.
CASSLGPSSYEQYF
TGTGCCAGCAGTTTGGGGCCCTCGTCCTACGAGCAGTACTTC
>TRBV19|TRBJ2-6|.|TRBD2
CASRPTSGRVSGANVLTF
TGTGCCAGTAGGCCCACTAGCGGGAGAGTCTCTGGGGCCAACGTCCTGACTTTC
>TRBV2|TRBJ1-6|.|.
CASSDPTDRNSPLHF
TGTGCCAGCAGTGACCCCACAGACAGAAATTCACCCCTCCACTTT
>TRBV9|TRBJ2-1|.|TRBD2
CASSAGPGLAPFNEQFF
TGTGCCAGCAGCGCGGGTCCGGGACTAGCGCCGTTCAATGAGCAGTTCTTC
>TRBV7-6|TRBJ1-4|.|TRBD1
CASSLQGARFEKLFF
TGTGCCAGCAGCTTACAGGGGGCACGGTTTGAAAAACTGTTTTTT
>TRBV9|TRBJ2-1|.|.
CASSVGRRPINNEQFF
TGTGCCAGCAGCGTAGGACGCCGACCCATCAACAATGAGCAGTTCTTC
>TRBV5-1|TRBJ2-7|.|TRBD1
CASSLEQGIGEQYF
TGCGCCAGCAGCTTGGAACAGGGGATTGGCGAGCAGTACTTC
>TRBV4-2|TRBJ2-7|.|.
CASSQDLGLDEQYF
TGTGCCAGCAGCCAAGATTTGGGCTTGGACGAGCAGTACTTC
>TRBV6-6|TRBJ1-1|few|.
CASRGAGASGTEAFF
TGTGCCAGCAGGGGGGCCGGGGCCTCCGGCACTGAAGCTTTCTTT
>TRBV7-2|TRBJ1-5|few|.
CASSRSVVNQPQHF
TGTGCCAGCAGCCGGTCGGTAGTCAATCAGCCCCAGCATTTT
>TRBV9|TRBJ1-5|.|.
CASSVGVGVSNQPQHF
TGTGCCAGCAGCGTGGGGGTGGGAGTTAGCAATCAGCCCCAGCATTTT
>TRBV30|TRBJ1-1|.|TRBD1
CAWSEGQVGTEAFF
TGTGCCTGGAGTGAAGGACAGGTAGGCACTGAAGCTTTCTTT
>TRBV5-1|TRBJ2-4|.|.
CASSLGVGLAKNIQYF
TGCGCCAGCAGCTTGGGGGTAGGTCTAGCCAAAAACATTCAGTACTTC
>TRBV18|TRBJ2-1|.|.
CATTTGGGEEQFF
TGTGCCACCACCACCGGTGGGGGCGAGGAGCAGTTCTTC
>TRBV6-6|TRBJ2-1|once|.
CASSYGRGPLDEQFF
TGTGCCAGCAGTTATGGGCGGGGGCCCCTCGATGAGCAGTTCTTC
>TRBV30|TRBJ2-5|.|.
CAWREGLGTQETQYF
TGTGCCTGGAGAGAGGGACTGGGAACCCAAGAGACCCAGTACTTC
>TRBV5-1|TRBJ2-7|.|.
CASRKGSSYEQYF
TGCGCCAGCAGGAAGGGAAGCTCCTACGAGCAGTACTTC
>TRBV21-1|TRBJ1-6|once|.
CASRQGADSPLHF
TGTGCCAGCAGGCAGGGGGCGGATTCACCCCTCCACTTT
>TRBV28|TRBJ2-3|.|.
CASNLQDNTDTQYF
TGTGCCAGCAACCTACAGGACAACACAGATACGCAGTATTTT
>TRBV5-1|TRBJ2-1|few|.
CASSLNPDPRDEQFF
TGCGCCAGCAGCTTGAACCCCGACCCGAGGGATGAGCAGTTCTTC
>TRBV6-1|TRBJ1-6|.|.
CASSATTTNNSPLHF
TGTGCCAGCAGTGCCACAACAACAAATAATTCACCCCTCCACTTT
>TRBV7-3|TRBJ1-2|.|.
CASSFHREESGYTF
TGTGCCAGCAGCTTCCACAGGGAAGAATCTGGCTACACCTTC
>TRBV6-1|TRBJ1-5|few|TRBD1
CASRDRGWQPQHF
TGTGCCAGCAGAGACAGGGGCTGGCAGCCCCAGCATTTT
>TRBV4-3|TRBJ2-2|.|TRBD2
CAESAGAIGELFF
TGCGCCGAAAGTGCGGGAGCGATCGGGGAGCTGTTTTTT
>TRBV28|TRBJ2-1|.|.
CASSAPARGYNEQFF
TGTGCCAGCAGTGCCCCCGCCCGGGGTTACAATGAGCAGTTCTTC
>TRBV4-3|TRBJ1-4|once|.
CASSHWTSQNVGKLFF
TGCGCCAGCAGCCACTGGACGAGCCAAAACGTTGGAAAACTGTTTTTT
>TRBV28|TRBJ2-7|.|TRBD1
CASRTTGTGKSYEQYF
TGTGCCAGCAGAACGACCGGGACAGGGAAGTCCTACGAGCAGTACTTC
>TRBV6-5|TRBJ1-2|.|.
CASSFLGPPSYGYTF
TGTGCCAGCAGTTTTCTAGGACCGCCCTCTTATGGCTACACCTTC